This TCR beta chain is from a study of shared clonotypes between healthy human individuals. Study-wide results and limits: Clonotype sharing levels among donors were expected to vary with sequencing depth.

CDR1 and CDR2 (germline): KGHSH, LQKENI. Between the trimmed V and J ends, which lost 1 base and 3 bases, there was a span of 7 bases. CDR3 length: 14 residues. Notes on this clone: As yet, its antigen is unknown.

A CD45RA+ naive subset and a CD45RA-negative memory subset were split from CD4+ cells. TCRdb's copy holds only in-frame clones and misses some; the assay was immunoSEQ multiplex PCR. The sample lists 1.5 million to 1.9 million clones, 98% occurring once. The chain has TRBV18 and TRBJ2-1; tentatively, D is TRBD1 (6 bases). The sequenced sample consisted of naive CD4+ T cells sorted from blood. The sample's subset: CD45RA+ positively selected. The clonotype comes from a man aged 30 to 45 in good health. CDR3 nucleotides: TGTGCCAGCTCACCACAGGGGGACTACAATGAGCAGTTCTTC. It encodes CASSPQGDYNEQFF.